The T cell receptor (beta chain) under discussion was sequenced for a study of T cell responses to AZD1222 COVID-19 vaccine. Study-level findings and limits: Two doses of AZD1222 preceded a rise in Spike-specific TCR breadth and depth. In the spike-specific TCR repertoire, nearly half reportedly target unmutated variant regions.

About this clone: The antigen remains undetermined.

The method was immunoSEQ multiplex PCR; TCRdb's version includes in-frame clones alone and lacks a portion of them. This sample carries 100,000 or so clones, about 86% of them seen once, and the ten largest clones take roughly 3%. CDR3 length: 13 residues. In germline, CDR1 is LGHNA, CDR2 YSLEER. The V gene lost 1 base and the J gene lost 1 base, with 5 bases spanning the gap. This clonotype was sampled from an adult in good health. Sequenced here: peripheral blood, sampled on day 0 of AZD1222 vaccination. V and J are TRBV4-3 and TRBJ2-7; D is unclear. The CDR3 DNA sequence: TGCGCCAGCAGCCAAGCCAGGTCCTACGAGCAGTACTTC. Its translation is CASSQARSYEQYF.